The 10 T cell receptor beta chains below all came from one sample that was sequenced in a study of blood T cell repertoires in COVID-19. Clones were read by immunoSEQ multiplex PCR, and TCRdb kept only the in-frame ones, dropping some. The table shows 300,000 or so clones, with more than 75% occurring only once. Material for sequencing was PBMCs or T cells enriched from blood (not recorded which). Source of these receptors: a woman under 30 who had recovered from COVID-19.

The chain is built from TRBV5-1 and TRBJ2-2; 7 bases align to TRBD2. The CDR3 has 15 amino acids. Germline V gives CDR1 SGHRS, CDR2 YFSETQ. With 4 bases clipped from V and 1 base from J, the junction kept 4 bases outside the gene matches. CDR3 residues: CASSRAGENTGELFF. The CDR3 region has the DNA TGCGCCAGCAGCCGGGCGGGGGAGAACACCGGGGAGCTGTTTTTT.

The chain links TRBV15 to TRBJ1-5; the D gene is possibly TRBD1 (6 bases). Germline V gene lookup returns CDR1 LNHNV and CDR2 YYDKDF (reference sequence). The V end lost 0 bases, the J end lost 6 bases, and 15 bases lay between the germline ends. The CDR3 extends over 16 amino acids. The DNA for the CDR3 is TGTGCCACCAGCAGAGATTCCCGACAGGTGGGTCAGCCCCAGCATTTT. Residues: CATSRDSRQVGQPQHF. The full variable domain, in which reference TRBV15 and TRBJ1-5 provide the parts outside the CDR3, is DAMVIQNPRYQVTQFGKPVTLSCSQTLNHNVMYWYQQKSSQAPKLLFHYYDKDFNNEADTPDNFQSRRPNTSFCFLDIRSPGLGDTAMYLCATSRDSRQVGQPQHFGDGTRLSIL.

The chain uses TRBV19 and TRBJ2-3; D might be TRBD1 (6 bases). The germline V gene has CDR1 LNHDA and CDR2 SQIVND (reference sequence). V lost 5 bases to trimming and J lost 0 bases, with 12 bases between them. CDR3 length: 15 amino acids. DNA for the CDR3: TGTGCCAGTAGTGCCCGGACAGCTAGCACAGATACGCAGTATTTT. Its protein is CASSARTASTDTQYF. Looking up the rest from reference TRBV19 and TRBJ2-3 gives the full variable domain: DGGITQSPKYLFRKEGQNVTLSCEQNLNHDAMYWYRQDPGQGLRLIYYSQIVNDFQKGDIAEGYSVSREKKESFPLTVTSAQKNPTAFYLCASSARTASTDTQYFGPGTRLTVL.

The gene calls are TRBV7-8 and TRBJ1-5; 7 bases match TRBD1. The CDR3 sequence is 15 residues long. V trimming: 5 bases; J trimming: 4 bases; junction bases outside the gene matches: 8. Germline V CDR1 and CDR2: SGHVS, FQNEAQ. CDR3 in DNA: TGTGCCAGCAGCCCCGGGGGACAGCTGAATCAGCCCCAGCATTTT. Translation: CASSPGGQLNQPQHF. The full variable domain, completed using reference TRBV7-8 and TRBJ1-5, is GAGVSQSPRYKVAKRGQDVALRCDPISGHVSLFWYQQALGQGPEFLTYFQNEAQLDKSGLPSDRFFAERPEGSVSTLKIQRTQQEDSAVYLCASSPGGQLNQPQHFGDGTRLSIL.

The chain carries TRBV6-6 and TRBJ2-5; 9 bases are a match to TRBD2. V shed 7 bases, J shed 5 bases, and the junction held 5 bases outside the gene matches. Germline V CDR1 and CDR2: MNHNY, SVGAGI (reference sequence). The CDR3 runs to 13 residues. The CDR3 sequence is CASKASGVETQYF. As DNA, the CDR3 is TGTGCCAGCAAAGCTAGCGGGGTTGAGACCCAGTACTTC.

This chain uses TRBV11-1 with TRBJ2-5; 9 bases are shared with TRBD1. Germline V gives CDR1 SGHAT, CDR2 FQDESV (reference sequence). V gave up 1 base and J gave up 4 bases; unmatched junction bases: 7. CDR3 length: 16 amino acids. CDR3 protein: CASSLDRGPSRETQYF. The CDR3 DNA is TGTGCCAGCAGCTTAGACAGGGGGCCCTCACGAGAGACCCAGTACTTC.

The V call is TRBV28, the J call TRBJ2-1; TRBD1 matches at 9 bases. The CDR3 has 17 residues. The J segment lost 1 base and the V segment lost 5 bases, leaving 9 bases of the junction unmatched. Looked up from germline, CDR1 is MDHEN and CDR2 is SYDVKM. CDR3 in amino acids: CASSDRDRVTSYNEQFF. In DNA, the CDR3 is TGTGCCAGCAGTGACCGGGACAGGGTAACATCCTACAATGAGCAGTTCTTC. The full variable domain, with the rest looked up from reference TRBV28 and TRBJ2-1, is DVKVTQSSRYLVKRTGEKVFLECVQDMDHENMFWYRQDPGLGLRLIYFSYDVKMKEKGDIPEGYSVSREKKERFSLILESASTNQTSMYLCASSDRDRVTSYNEQFFGPGTRLTVL.

The rearrangement uses TRBV19 and TRBJ1-2; D perhaps matches TRBD1 (5 bases). Trimming removed 5 bases from V and 3 bases from J, with 10 bases in between. Germline CDR1 is LNHDA and CDR2 is SQIVND (reference sequence). The CDR3 contains 13 residues. CDR3 residues: CASSYGGYYGYTF. For the CDR3, the DNA is TGTGCCAGTAGTTACGGGGGTTACTATGGCTACACCTTC.

The J gene is TRBJ2-1, the V gene TRBV4-1; TRBD2 aligns across 10 bases. Germline CDR1 and CDR2: MGHRA and YSYEKL. V lost 3 bases, J lost 6 bases, and 8 bases stayed unmatched. The CDR3 is 16 amino acids. This CDR3 is CASSQGSGGRSNEQFF. For the CDR3, the DNA is TGCGCCAGCAGCCAGGGTAGCGGGGGGCGTAGCAATGAGCAGTTCTTC.

The CDR3, as DNA: TGTGCCAGCAGCTTGGGACAGGTGATAAACTATGGCTACACCTTC. This gives the protein CASSLGQVINYGYTF. The chain recombines TRBV5-6 with TRBJ1-2, with D possibly matching TRBD1 (6 bases). The CDR3 extends over 15 amino acids. V lost 0 bases to trimming and J lost 2 bases, with 11 bases between them. Germline CDR1 is SGHDT and CDR2 is YYEEEE.